This T cell receptor (beta chain) was obtained from a study of blood T cell repertoires in COVID-19. This clone was recorded only once. Per the original data handling: Using reference gene primer amplification, nucleated cell counts were estimated. Libraries were prepared by immunoSEQ multiplex PCR; TCRdb keeps only in-frame clonotypes and omits some of them. V and J calls and clone size come straight from that table; D and trimming were deduced from the DNA. The repertoire holds around 80,000 clones, with approximately 86% as singletons. The CDR3 is made up of 13 amino acids. Trimming stripped 3 bases from V and 4 bases from J, with 8 bases between. Germline lookup yields CDR1 SGHRS and CDR2 YFSETQ.

Sequenced: peripheral blood. This receptor was identified in an older man with active or convalescent COVID-19. The rearrangement joins TRBV5-1 to TRBJ2-1; tentative D call: TRBD1 (6 bases). The CDR3 here is CASSSDSYNEQFF. The CDR3 nucleotides read TGCGCCAGCAGCTCGGACAGTTACAATGAGCAGTTCTTC.